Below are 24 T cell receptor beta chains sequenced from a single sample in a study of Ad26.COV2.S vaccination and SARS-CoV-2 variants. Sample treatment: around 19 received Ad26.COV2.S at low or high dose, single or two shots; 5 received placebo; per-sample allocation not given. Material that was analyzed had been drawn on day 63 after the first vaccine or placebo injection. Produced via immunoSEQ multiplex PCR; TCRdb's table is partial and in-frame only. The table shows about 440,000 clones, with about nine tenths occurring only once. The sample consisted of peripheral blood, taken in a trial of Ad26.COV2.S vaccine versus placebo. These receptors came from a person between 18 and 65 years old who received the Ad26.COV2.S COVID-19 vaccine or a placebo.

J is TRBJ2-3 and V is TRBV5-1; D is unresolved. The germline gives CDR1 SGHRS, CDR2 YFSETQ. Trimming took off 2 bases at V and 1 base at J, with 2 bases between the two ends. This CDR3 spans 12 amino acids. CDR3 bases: TGCGCCAGCAGCTTCCGCACAGATACGCAGTATTTT. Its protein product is CASSFRTDTQYF. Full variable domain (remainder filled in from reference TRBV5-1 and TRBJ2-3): KAGVTQTPRYLIKTRGQQVTLSCSPISGHRSVSWYQQTPGQGLQFLFEYFSETQRNKGNFPGRFSGRQFSNSRSEMNVSTLELGDSALYLCASSFRTDTQYFGPGTRLTVL.

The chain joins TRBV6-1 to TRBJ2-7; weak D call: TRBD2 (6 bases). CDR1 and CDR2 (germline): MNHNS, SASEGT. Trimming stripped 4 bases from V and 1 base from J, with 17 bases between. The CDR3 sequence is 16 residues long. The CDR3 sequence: CASSAVKGTSSYEQYF. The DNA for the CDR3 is TGTGCCAGCAGTGCAGTAAAGGGGACTTCTTCCTACGAGCAGTACTTC.

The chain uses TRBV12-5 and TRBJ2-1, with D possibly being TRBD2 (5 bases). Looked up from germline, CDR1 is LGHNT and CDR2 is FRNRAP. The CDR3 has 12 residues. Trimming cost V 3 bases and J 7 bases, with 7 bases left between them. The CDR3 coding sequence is TGTGCTAGTGGTTTCGGGAAAAATGAGCAGTTCTTC. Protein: CASGFGKNEQFF.

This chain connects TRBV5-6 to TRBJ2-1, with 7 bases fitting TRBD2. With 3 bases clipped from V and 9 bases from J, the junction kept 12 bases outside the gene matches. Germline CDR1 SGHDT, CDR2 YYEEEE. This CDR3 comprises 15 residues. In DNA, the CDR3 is TGTGCCAGCAGCTCCCCGGGCCGGGAGGTGGGTGAGCAGTTCTTC. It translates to CASSSPGREVGEQFF. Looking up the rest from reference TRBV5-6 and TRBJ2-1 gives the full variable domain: DAGVTQSPTHLIKTRGQQVTLRCSPKSGHDTVSWYQQALGQGPQFIFQYYEEEERQRGNFPDRFSGHQFPNYSSELNVNALLLGDSALYLCASSSPGREVGEQFFGPGTRLTVL.

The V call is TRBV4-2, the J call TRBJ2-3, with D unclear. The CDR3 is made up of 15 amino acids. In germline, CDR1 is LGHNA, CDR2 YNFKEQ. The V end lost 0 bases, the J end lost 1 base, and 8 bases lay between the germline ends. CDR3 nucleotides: TGTGCCAGCAGCCAAGAATGGCAGGGCACAGATACGCAGTATTTT. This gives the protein CASSQEWQGTDTQYF.

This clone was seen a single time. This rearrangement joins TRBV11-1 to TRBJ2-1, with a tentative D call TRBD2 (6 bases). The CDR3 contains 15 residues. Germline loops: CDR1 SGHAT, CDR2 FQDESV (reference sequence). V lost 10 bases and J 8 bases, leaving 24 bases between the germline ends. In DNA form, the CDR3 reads TGTGCCATCAGAAAAGGGTCGGGAGTCGGCCATGAGCAGTTCTTC. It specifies CAIRKGSGVGHEQFF.

Here the CDR3 DNA reads TGTGCCAGCAGCTTGGCCGTATCCCTGGCTTGGAATCAGCCCCAGCATTTT. Protein product: CASSLAVSLAWNQPQHF. This sequence joins TRBV5-8 and TRBJ1-5; D ambiguous. CDR3 length: 17 amino acids. CDR1 and CDR2 from the germline V gene are SGHTS and YDEGEE. V lost 0 bases, J lost 4 bases, and 17 bases lay in between.

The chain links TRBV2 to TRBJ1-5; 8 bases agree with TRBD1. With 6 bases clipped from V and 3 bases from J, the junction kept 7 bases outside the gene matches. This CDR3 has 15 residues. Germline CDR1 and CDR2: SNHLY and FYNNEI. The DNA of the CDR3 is TGTGCCAGCAGCCAAGGACAGGGCCTCAATCAGCCCCAGCATTTT. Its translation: CASSQGQGLNQPQHF.

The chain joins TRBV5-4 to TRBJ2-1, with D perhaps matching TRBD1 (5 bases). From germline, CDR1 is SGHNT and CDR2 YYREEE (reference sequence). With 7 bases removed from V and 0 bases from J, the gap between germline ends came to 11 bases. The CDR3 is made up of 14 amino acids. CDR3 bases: TGTGCCAGCCAGACAGCATCCTCCTACAATGAGCAGTTCTTC. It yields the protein CASQTASSYNEQFF.

CDR3 in DNA: TGTGCCAGCAGCCAAGATGGGCCGGGGACAGGGGGGAACACCGGGGAGCTGTTTTTT. This gives the protein CASSQDGPGTGGNTGELFF. The rearrangement uses TRBV4-2 and TRBJ2-2; 11 nucleotides line up with TRBD1. The CDR3 consists of 19 residues. Trimming removed 0 bases from V and 1 base from J; junction bases left unmatched: 7. The germline CDR1 and CDR2 sequences are LGHNA and YNFKEQ.

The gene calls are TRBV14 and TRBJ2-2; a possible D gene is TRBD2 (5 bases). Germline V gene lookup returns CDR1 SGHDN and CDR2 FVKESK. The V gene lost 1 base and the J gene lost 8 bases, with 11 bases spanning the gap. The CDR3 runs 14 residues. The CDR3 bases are TGTGCCAGCAGCCAAGCGAGGGCACCGGGGGAGCTGTTTTTT. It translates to CASSQARAPGELFF.

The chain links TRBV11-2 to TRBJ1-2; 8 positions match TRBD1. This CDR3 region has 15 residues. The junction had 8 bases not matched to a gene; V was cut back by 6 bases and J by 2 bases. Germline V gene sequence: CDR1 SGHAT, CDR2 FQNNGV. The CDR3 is CASSLGQGRNYGYTF. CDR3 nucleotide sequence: TGTGCCAGCAGTCTCGGACAGGGTCGGAACTATGGCTACACCTTC.

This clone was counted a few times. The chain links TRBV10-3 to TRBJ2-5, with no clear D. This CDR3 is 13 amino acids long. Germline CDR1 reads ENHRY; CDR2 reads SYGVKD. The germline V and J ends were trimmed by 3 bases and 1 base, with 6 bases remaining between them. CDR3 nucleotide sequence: TGTGCCATCAGTGACCAACCCCAAGAGACCCAGTACTTC. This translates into CAISDQPQETQYF.

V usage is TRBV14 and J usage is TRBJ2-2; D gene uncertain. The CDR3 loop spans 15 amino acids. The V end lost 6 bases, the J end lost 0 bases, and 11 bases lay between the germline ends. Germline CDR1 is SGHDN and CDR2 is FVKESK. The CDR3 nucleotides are TGTGCCAGCAGGCCAGGTCGCGCGAACACCGGGGAGCTGTTTTTT. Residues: CASRPGRANTGELFF.

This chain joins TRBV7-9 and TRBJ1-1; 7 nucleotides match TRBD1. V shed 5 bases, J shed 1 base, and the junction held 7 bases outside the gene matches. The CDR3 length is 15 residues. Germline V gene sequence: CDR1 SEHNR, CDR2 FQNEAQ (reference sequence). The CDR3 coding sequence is TGTGCCAGCAGCGCTACCGGGACAGAGAACACTGAAGCTTTCTTT. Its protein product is CASSATGTENTEAFF.

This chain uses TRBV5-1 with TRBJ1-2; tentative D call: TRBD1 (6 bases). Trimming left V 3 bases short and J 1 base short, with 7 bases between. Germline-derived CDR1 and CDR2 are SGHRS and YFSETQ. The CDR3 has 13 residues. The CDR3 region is CASSWTVNYGYTF. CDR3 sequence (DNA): TGCGCCAGCAGCTGGACAGTTAACTATGGCTACACCTTC.

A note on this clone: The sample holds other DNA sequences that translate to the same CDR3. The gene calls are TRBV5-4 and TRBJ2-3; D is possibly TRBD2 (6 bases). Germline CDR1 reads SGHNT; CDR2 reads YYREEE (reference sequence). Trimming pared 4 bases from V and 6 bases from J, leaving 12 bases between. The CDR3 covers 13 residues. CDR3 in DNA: TGTGCCAGCAGCCCGGGTGGGGGGGATACGCAGTATTTT. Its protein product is CASSPGGGDTQYF.

The CDR3 DNA is TGTGCCAGCAGCCCTCGACAGCGGGATGGCGGGGAGCTGTTTTTT. This sequence encodes CASSPRQRDGGELFF. This chain joins TRBV5-6 and TRBJ2-2; 7 bases match TRBD2. Germline V gene lookup returns CDR1 SGHDT and CDR2 YYEEEE. With V trimmed by 4 bases and J by 7 bases, 10 bases remained unmatched. The CDR3 consists of 15 residues.

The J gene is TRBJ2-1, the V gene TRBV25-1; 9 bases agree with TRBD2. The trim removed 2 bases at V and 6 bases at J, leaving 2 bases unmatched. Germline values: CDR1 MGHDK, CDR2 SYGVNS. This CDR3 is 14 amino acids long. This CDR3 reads CASSEAGGGNEQFF. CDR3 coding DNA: TGTGCCAGCAGTGAAGCGGGAGGGGGCAATGAGCAGTTCTTC.

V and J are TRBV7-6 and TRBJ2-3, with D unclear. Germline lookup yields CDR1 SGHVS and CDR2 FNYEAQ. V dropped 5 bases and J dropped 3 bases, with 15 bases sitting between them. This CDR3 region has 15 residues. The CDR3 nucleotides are TGTGCCAGCAGCCCCACGATGCTTGATACAGATACGCAGTATTTT. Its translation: CASSPTMLDTDTQYF.

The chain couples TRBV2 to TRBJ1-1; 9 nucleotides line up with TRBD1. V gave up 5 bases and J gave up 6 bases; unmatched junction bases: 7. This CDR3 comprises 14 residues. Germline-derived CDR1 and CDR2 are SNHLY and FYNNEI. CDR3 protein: CASSQDRGGAEAFF. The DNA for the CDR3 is TGTGCCAGCAGTCAGGACAGGGGAGGGGCTGAAGCTTTCTTT.

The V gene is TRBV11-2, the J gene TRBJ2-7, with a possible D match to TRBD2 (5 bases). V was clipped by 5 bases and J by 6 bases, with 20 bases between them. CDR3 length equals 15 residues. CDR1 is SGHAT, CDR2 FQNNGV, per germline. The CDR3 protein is CASSHPRGPVTEQYF. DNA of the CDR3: TGTGCCAGCAGCCACCCGCGAGGGCCCGTCACCGAGCAGTACTTC.

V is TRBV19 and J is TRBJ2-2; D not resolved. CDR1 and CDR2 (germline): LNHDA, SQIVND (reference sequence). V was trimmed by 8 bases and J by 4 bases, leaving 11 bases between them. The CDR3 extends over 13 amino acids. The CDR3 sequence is CASSSPATGELFF. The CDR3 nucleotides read TGTGCCAGTTCCTCACCTGCCACCGGGGAGCTGTTTTTT.

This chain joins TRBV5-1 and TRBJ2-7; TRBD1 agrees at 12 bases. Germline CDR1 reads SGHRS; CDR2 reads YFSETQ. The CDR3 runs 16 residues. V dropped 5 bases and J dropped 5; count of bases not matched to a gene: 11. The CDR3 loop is CASRKSSGTGGDEQYF. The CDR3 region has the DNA TGCGCCAGCAGAAAAAGTTCCGGGACAGGGGGCGACGAGCAGTACTTC.